Each of the 10 T cell receptor beta chains below was sequenced from the same sample in a study of human T cells and chemical hapten exposure. Time point in this sample: patch test 3, about 24 weeks after DPC sensitization. Sample treatment: therapeutic diphenylcyclopropenone sensitization with weekly scalp DPC. From the RACE reads, TCRdb called clonotypes with MiXCR, one entry per CDR3 protein. In the table there are 70,000 or so distinct CDR3 sequences, around 10% of which are singletons. This specimen consisted of whole blood, obtained in connection with sensitization to the hapten diphenylcyclopropenone (DPC). The source of these receptors is a woman aged 50 to 65 with alopecia areata. Some clones in this sample may be carry-over from other donors' samples.

The chain combines TRBV7-2 with TRBJ2-1; 8 bases match TRBD1. The CDR3 loop spans 14 amino acids. Germline V CDR1 and CDR2: SGHTA, FQGNSA. Trimming at V came to 2 bases and at J to 6 bases, leaving 3 bases not matched to a gene. CDR3 nucleotide sequence: TGTGCCAGCAGCTTATGGACAGGGCCCAATGAGCAGTTCTTC. It codes for CASSLWTGPNEQFF.

This clonotype was detected many times. The CDR3 bases are TGTGCCAGCAGGAGACAGGGGGCAAGTCAGCCCCAGCATTTT. Its protein is CASRRQGASQPQHF. The chain has TRBV28 and TRBJ1-5; TRBD1 matches at 10 bases. Germline trimming cut 6 bases from V and 6 bases from J; bases unmatched to any gene: 5. This CDR3 is built from 14 residues. Per germline, CDR1 MDHEN and CDR2 SYDVKM.

This clonotype has only a few counts. The chain couples TRBV27 to TRBJ2-7; 8 nucleotides line up with TRBD1. Trimming took 5 bases from V and 6 from J; bases not matched to a gene: 9. Germline CDR1 is MNHEY and CDR2 is SMNVEV (reference sequence). CDR3 size: 14 residues. CDR3 in DNA: TGTGCCAGCAGTCTACTGGGACAGGACAGCGAGCAGTACTTC. Translated: CASSLLGQDSEQYF.

For this clonotype: At one of its ends the junction is not consistent with the germline gene, which may arise from a read error. The rearrangement links TRBV6-6 to TRBJ2-3; 7 nucleotides line up with TRBD1. The CDR3 contains 13 residues. Germline V lookup: CDR1 MNHNY, CDR2 SVGAGI (reference sequence). CDR3 sequence: CASTRDSTDTQCF. The CDR3 bases are TGTGCCAGCACCAGGGACAGCACAGATACGCAGTGTTTT.

At least ten counts were recorded for this clonotype. The gene calls are TRBV18 and TRBJ1-1; D remains ambiguous. CDR1 KGHSH and CDR2 LQKENI come from the germline V gene. V was clipped by 3 bases and J by 1 base, with 6 bases between them. The CDR3 runs 13 residues. CDR3 nucleotides: TGTGCCAGCTCACCTCGACCGAACACTGAAGCTTTCTTT. Protein product: CASSPRPNTEAFF. Drawing the rest from reference TRBV18 and TRBJ1-1, the complete variable domain is NAGVMQNPRHLVRRRGQEARLRCSPMKGHSHVYWYRQLPEEGLKFMVYLQKENIIDESGMPKERFSAEFPKEGPSILRIQQVVRGDSAAYFCASSPRPNTEAFFGQGTRLTVV.

The chain recombines TRBV5-6 with TRBJ1-1; 8 bases match TRBD1. Germline CDR1 SGHDT, CDR2 YYEEEE. Trimming took 2 bases from V and 6 from J; bases not matched to a gene: 12. This CDR3 is built from 16 residues. CDR3 nucleotide sequence: TGTGCCAGCAGCTTACTTCCAGGGGGCGCGGGCTCTGAAGCTTTCTTT. Translating it yields CASSLLPGGAGSEAFF.

The gene calls are TRBV29-1 and TRBJ2-1, with D unclear. Per the germline V gene, CDR1 is SQVTM and CDR2 is ANQGSEA. V lost 2 bases and J lost 1, with 6 bases in between. CDR3 length: 13 residues. CDR3 in amino acids: CSVEPQSYNEQFF. The CDR3, as DNA: TGCAGCGTTGAACCCCAGTCCTACAATGAGCAGTTCTTC.

This clonotype has just a few counts. V is TRBV11-2 and J is TRBJ2-2; maybe TRBD1 (6 bases). Germline CDR1 reads SGHAT; CDR2 reads FQNNGV. V gave up 2 bases and J gave up 4 bases, with 14 bases separating them. This CDR3 comprises 16 residues. For the CDR3, the DNA is TGTGCCAGCAGCTTAACATCCGGGACACTCACCGGGGAGCTGTTTTTT. It yields the protein CASSLTSGTLTGELFF.

This clonotype was seen only a few times. In nucleotides, the CDR3 is TGCAGCGTTGAACGGGGGGAGAACACTGAAGCTTTCTTT. It codes for CSVERGENTEAFF. The V call is TRBV29-1, the J call TRBJ1-1, with D maybe TRBD1 (5 bases). Germline V gene data show CDR1 as SQVTM and CDR2 as ANQGSEA. This CDR3 is built from 13 residues. Between the trimmed V and J ends, which lost 2 bases and 1 base, there was a span of 8 bases.

This clonotype was detected ten times or more. The chain combines TRBV10-1 with TRBJ2-7; TRBD1 is a possible D gene (6 bases). The CDR3 totals 13 residues. The germline gives CDR1 WNHNN, CDR2 SYGVQD (reference sequence). Deletions cut 4 bases from V and 6 bases from J, with 13 bases between. Here the CDR3 DNA reads TGCGCCAGCAGTGGCGCAGGGACACCCGAGCAGTACTTC. This translates into CASSGAGTPEQYF.